This T cell receptor (beta chain) was documented in a study of T cell repertoires in cytomegalovirus infection. Study-wide context: Recently identified HLA-C-restricted CMV epitopes were used, and well-studied HLA-B-restricted CMV epitopes were used as well. It was the public TCR beta signatures that indicated both CMV infection and matching HLA type. Study-wide points: Adding up the frequency of public TCR beta families identified people who carried CMV plus the relevant HLA. Ex vivo responses were dominated by HLA-C-restricted CMV-specific TCR beta clonotypes.

One entry per CDR3 protein results from TCRdb running MiXCR on the reads. The repertoire consists of roughly 920,000 distinct CDR3 sequences, with under 40% occurring once and the leading ten covering 13%. V shed 2 bases and J 5 bases; nucleotides not matched to a gene: 10. This CDR3 region has 18 residues. Germline V gives CDR1 SNHLY, CDR2 FYNNEI. This clonotype was recorded a few times. No antigen is known for it. The chain has TRBV2 and TRBJ2-1; TRBD2 aligns across 12 bases. The sample here was cultured CD8+ T cells from PBMCs, taken from culture after CMV antigen stimulation. The origin of this receptor is a human donor in good health (CMV status not recorded). Some clones in this sample may be carry-over from other donors' samples. This CDR3 reads CASSENESSGGVDNEQFF. As DNA, the CDR3 is TGTGCCAGCAGTGAAAATGAGTCTAGCGGGGGGGTTGACAATGAGCAGTTCTTC.